The clone carrying this TCR beta chain was recorded at least ten times. The TCR beta CDR3 regions underwent amplification using RNA transcripts as the source. Using the HTBI primer set, a first-round RT-PCR was run on the TCR CDR3. Using its own MiXCR run on the multiplex PCR reads, TCRdb lists one record per CDR3 protein. Among approximately 360,000 distinct CDR3 sequences, 15% to 17% were seen once, and the ten largest hold 28%. This sample was included in a study of T cells in Graves' hyperthyroidism and ophthalmopathy. V shed 4 bases and J shed 3 bases, with 9 bases lying between them. Per germline, CDR1 MNHNS and CDR2 SASEGT. CDR3 length: 13 amino acids.

The chain has TRBV6-1 and TRBJ1-1; D may be TRBD1 (5 bases). This sequence originates from a woman aged 18-29 years with Graves' hyperthyroidism that later progressed to Graves' ophthalmopathy. Specimen: blood. CDR3 region: CASSAEGDTEAFF. The CDR3 region has the DNA TGTGCCAGCAGTGCCGAAGGGGACACTGAAGCTTTCTTT.